This T cell receptor beta chain was found in a study of blood T cell repertoires in COVID-19. In the authors' workflow: Quantification of nucleated cells was approximated via reference gene primer amplification. Data came from immunoSEQ multiplex PCR; TCRdb stores just in-frame clones and leaves some out. V and J calls and clone size follow that table, whereas D and trimming were derived from the DNA. The profile shows about 330,000 clones, around 87% of them singletons. V was pared by 6 bases and J by 3 bases, with 5 bases of the junction left unmatched. Germline V gene sequence: CDR1 KGHSH, CDR2 LQKENI. This CDR3 is built from 14 residues.

This chain uses TRBV18 with TRBJ2-7; TRBD1 aligns across 10 bases. The sequenced material came from peripheral blood. The source of this sequence is a woman between 45 and 60 years old with active or convalescent COVID-19. For the CDR3, the DNA is TGTGCCAGCTCGGGACAGGGGTTATTCTACGAGCAGTACTTC. It translates to CASSGQGLFYEQYF.